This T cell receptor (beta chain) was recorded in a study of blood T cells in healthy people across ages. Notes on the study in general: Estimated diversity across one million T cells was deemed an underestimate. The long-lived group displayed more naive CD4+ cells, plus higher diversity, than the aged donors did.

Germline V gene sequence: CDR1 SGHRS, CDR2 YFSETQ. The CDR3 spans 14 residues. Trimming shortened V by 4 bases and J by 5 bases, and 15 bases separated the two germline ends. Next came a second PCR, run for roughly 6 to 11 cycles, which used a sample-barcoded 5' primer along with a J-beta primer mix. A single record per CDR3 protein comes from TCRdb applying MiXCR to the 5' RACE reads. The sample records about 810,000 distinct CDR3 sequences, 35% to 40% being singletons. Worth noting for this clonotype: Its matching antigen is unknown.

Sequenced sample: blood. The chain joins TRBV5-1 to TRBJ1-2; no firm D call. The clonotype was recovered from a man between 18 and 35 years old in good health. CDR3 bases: TGCGCCAGCAGCATCAGGCCCCCTACGTATGGCTACACCTTC. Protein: CASSIRPPTYGYTF.